This T cell receptor (beta chain) derives from a study of cytomegalovirus exposure and HLA in healthy donors. The V gene's germline CDR1 is MNHEY and CDR2 SMNVEV (reference sequence). The CDR3 contains 14 residues. V lost 7 bases and J 7 bases, leaving 14 bases between the germline ends. Use of 60 Vbeta and 13 Jbeta primers characterized the PCR. Method: immunoSEQ multiplex PCR; TCRdb's copy keeps in-frame clones and lacks some. The sample holds fewer than 350,000 clones, about 90% seen once. The chain couples TRBV27 to TRBJ1-6; D gene unclear. The sequence was collected from a young woman in good health and CMV-seronegative. The material sequenced was PBMCs. CDR3 region: CASTPRTGNSPLHF. The CDR3 DNA reads as TGTGCCAGCACCCCACGGACGGGAAATTCACCCCTCCACTTT.